This T cell receptor beta chain originates from a study of tumor-infiltrating lymphocytes in localized non-small cell lung cancer. Assay used: immunoSEQ multiplex PCR; TCRdb lists only in-frame clones, some missing. This table holds around 9,800 clones, about 78% found once. The sequenced sample was lung tumor tissue. This receptor was identified in a human donor with non-small cell lung cancer.

This CDR3 reads CASSPSGASYEQYF. The CDR3 DNA follows: TGTGCCAGCTCACCAAGCGGGGCCTCCTACGAGCAGTACTTC. The rearrangement links TRBV18 to TRBJ2-7; 7 nucleotides agree with TRBD2. Unmatched junction bases numbered 1, after V lost 2 bases and J lost 0 bases. The CDR3 runs 14 residues. Germline CDR1 is KGHSH and CDR2 is LQKENI.